Listed below are T cell receptor beta chains from one sample, sequenced in a study of Ad26.COV2.S vaccination and SARS-CoV-2 variants. Produced via immunoSEQ multiplex PCR; TCRdb's table is partial and in-frame only. The sample consists of approximately 450,000 clones, 80% to 95% of them appearing once. The material was peripheral blood, obtained in a trial of Ad26.COV2.S vaccine versus placebo. These receptors were collected from a person aged 18-60 years who received the Ad26.COV2.S COVID-19 vaccine or a placebo. Each CDR3 is given with its conserved first and last residue. The order of the fields is V gene, clone size, D gene, J gene, CDR3 DNA, CDR3 protein. A D gene is named only where the DNA matches it firmly. The size field is filled for only some rows; it gives once, few, many or a size class.

TRBV9,NA,TRBD1,TRBJ2-7,TGTGCCAGCAGCGTTGACAGGGGGACATCCACCTACGAGCAGTACTTC,CASSVDRGTSTYEQYF
TRBV7-8,NA,NA,TRBJ2-5,TGTGCCAGCAGCCCCTTCGGGGAGACCCAGTACTTC,CASSPFGETQYF
TRBV28,NA,NA,TRBJ2-7,TGTGCCAGCAGTTCCCAGATGCAGAGCTCCTACGAGCAGTACTTC,CASSSQMQSSYEQYF
TRBV2,NA,NA,TRBJ1-6,TGTGCCAGCAGTGAAGGGTATGGATCACCCCTCCACTTT,CASSEGYGSPLHF
TRBV6-5,NA,TRBD1,TRBJ2-7,TGTGCCAGCAGCCAGGGGGCCTACGAGCAGTACTTC,CASSQGAYEQYF
TRBV12-3/TRBV12-4,once,NA,TRBJ2-7,TGTGCCAGCAGCAAACCGACTTCCTACGAGCAGTACTTC,CASSKPTSYEQYF
TRBV19,NA,TRBD1,TRBJ2-7,TGTGCCAGTAGTATTGACAGGGACGAGCAGCACTTC,CASSIDRDEQHF
TRBV7-9,NA,TRBD1,TRBJ1-2,TGTGCCAGCAAACCATCCGCAGGGGGTTCCTATGGCTACACCTTC,CASKPSAGGSYGYTF
TRBV28,NA,NA,TRBJ1-5,TGTGCCAGCAGTTGGGAACGGCCCAATCAGCCCCAGCATTTT,CASSWERPNQPQHF
TRBV30,NA,NA,TRBJ1-1,TGTGCCTGGAGTTTACGGGATGACACTGAAGCTTTCTTT,CAWSLRDDTEAFF
TRBV7-8,once,NA,TRBJ2-1,TGTGCCAGCAGCCCTACAGTCCGGGAGTCCCACAATGAGCAGTTCTTC,CASSPTVRESHNEQFF
TRBV7-2,NA,NA,TRBJ2-5,TGTGCCAGCAGCTTCCAGACAGCACAAGAGACCCAGTACTTC,CASSFQTAQETQYF
TRBV27,NA,TRBD1,TRBJ1-2,TGTGCCAGCAGCTTTAGCGGCAGGGGGCTCGTTGGCTACACCTTC,CASSFSGRGLVGYTF
TRBV5-8,once,NA,TRBJ2-5,TGTGCCAGCAGCTTTCAACGCCGTATACAAGAGACCCAGTACTTC,CASSFQRRIQETQYF
TRBV4-1,NA,NA,TRBJ2-3,TGCGCCAGCAGCCAGGGCACGGCGGGCACAGATACGCAGTATTTT,CASSQGTAGTDTQYF
TRBV7-9,few,NA,TRBJ1-2,TGTGCCAGCAGCCCACAGGAGTTTGGCTACACCTTC,CASSPQEFGYTF
TRBV6-5,NA,NA,TRBJ2-2,TGTGCCAGCAGAGGGACAAGGTCCGGGGAGCTGTTTTTT,CASRGTRSGELFF
TRBV5-1,NA,NA,TRBJ2-3,TGCGCCAGCAGCTTGGTGGGGCTAGCTGATACGCAGTATTTT,CASSLVGLADTQYF
TRBV7-8,NA,NA,TRBJ2-1,TGTGCCAGCAGCCAAAGGGGGACCAGCGCCGATGAGCAGTTCTTC,CASSQRGTSADEQFF
TRBV5-3,NA,NA,TRBJ2-7,TGTGCCAGAATACCGGGGAGGTGCCCCTACGAGCAGTACTTC,CARIPGRCPYEQYF
TRBV6-2/TRBV6-3,NA,NA,TRBJ2-2,TGTGCCAGCAGTTACTCACTGCTTAGCGGAAGGGAGGACGGGGAGCTGTTTTTT,CASSYSLLSGREDGELFF
TRBV19,NA,NA,TRBJ2-5,TGTGCCAGTAGTATCCAGGGCGGGTACCAAGAGACCCAGTACTTC,CASSIQGGYQETQYF
TRBV18,NA,NA,TRBJ2-7,TGTGCCAGCTCATTGGTAGGTTCCGAGCAGTACTTC,CASSLVGSEQYF
TRBV6-5,NA,NA,TRBJ2-3,TGTGCCAGCACCGACCCAACAGATACGCAGTATTTT,CASTDPTDTQYF
TRBV7-9,NA,NA,TRBJ2-3,TGTGCCAGCAGCTTAGTGGGAAGGGAACTCACAGATACGCAGTATTTT,CASSLVGRELTDTQYF
TRBV5-8,once,NA,TRBJ1-5,TGTGCCAGCAGCTTGGCCCCTCAGCCCCAGCATTTT,CASSLAPQPQHF